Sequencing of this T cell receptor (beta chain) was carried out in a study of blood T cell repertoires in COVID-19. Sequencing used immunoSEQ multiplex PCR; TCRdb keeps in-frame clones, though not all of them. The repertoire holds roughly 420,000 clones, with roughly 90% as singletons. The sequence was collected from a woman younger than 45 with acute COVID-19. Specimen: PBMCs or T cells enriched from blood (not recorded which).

The CDR3 DNA follows: TGTGCTAGTGGTCATCAACAGGGTGAAGCTTTCTTT. Its translation: CASGHQQGEAFF. J is TRBJ1-1 and V is TRBV12-5, with a weak D call TRBD1 (6 bases). Looked up from germline, CDR1 is LGHNT and CDR2 is FRNRAP. Trimming removed 5 bases at V and 7 bases at J, with 11 bases between. The CDR3 totals 12 residues.